These T cell receptor beta chains were read from a single sample in a study of cytomegalovirus exposure and HLA in healthy donors. Profiled with immunoSEQ multiplex PCR; TCRdb holds only in-frame clones, not every one. The sample totals under 65,000 clones. The sample taken for sequencing was PBMCs. Receptors were obtained from a woman in her forties in good health and CMV-seronegative. The CDR3 runs from the conserved cysteine through the conserved F or W. The D gene is left open where the match is weak.

J: TRBJ2-5; V: TRBV5-1; D: TRBD1; CDR3: CASSSGTGETQYF; DNA: TGCGCCAGCAGCTCTGGGACAGGGGAGACCCAGTACTTC
J: TRBJ2-7; V: TRBV20-1; D: NA; CDR3: CSAYSGYEQYF; DNA: TGCAGTGCATATAGCGGCTACGAGCAGTACTTC
J: TRBJ1-2; V: TRBV28; D: NA; CDR3: CASTEGDLVYGYTF; DNA: TGTGCCAGCACCGAGGGGGATTTGGTCTATGGCTACACCTTC
J: TRBJ2-3; V: TRBV6-5; D: TRBD1; CDR3: CASSYGTGHGADTQYF; DNA: TGTGCCAGCAGTTACGGGACAGGGCATGGGGCAGATACGCAGTATTTT
J: TRBJ2-7; V: TRBV7-2; D: NA; CDR3: CASSLDGNSYEQYF; DNA: TGTGCCAGCAGCTTAGACGGTAACAGCTACGAGCAGTACTTC
J: TRBJ2-3; V: TRBV5-1; D: TRBD2; CDR3: CASSLASGRRDTQYF; DNA: TGCGCCAGCAGCTTGGCTAGCGGGAGAAGGGATACGCAGTATTTT
J: TRBJ2-7; V: TRBV6-1; D: NA; CDR3: CASIQQAGNTYERYF; DNA: TGTGCCAGCATCCAACAGGCAGGTAATACCTACGAGCGGTACTTC
J: TRBJ1-5; V: TRBV5-8; D: NA; CDR3: CASSLGQGGGDQPQHF; DNA: TGTGCCAGCAGCTTGGGGCAAGGGGGTGGGGATCAGCCCCAGCATTTT
J: TRBJ2-2; V: TRBV5-1; D: TRBD2; CDR3: CASSSGTSGKGGELFF; DNA: TGCGCCAGCAGCTCGGGGACTAGCGGGAAGGGCGGGGAGCTGTTTTTT
J: TRBJ1-1; V: TRBV18; D: NA; CDR3: CASSPQGGENTEAFF; DNA: TGTGCCAGCTCACCACAAGGAGGTGAGAACACTGAAGCTTTCTTT
J: TRBJ1-1; V: TRBV5-1; D: TRBD1; CDR3: CASSRTGSTEAFF; DNA: TGCGCCAGCAGCCGGACAGGGAGCACTGAAGCTTTCTTT
J: TRBJ1-3; V: TRBV19; D: TRBD1; CDR3: CASQTRGRGNTIYF; DNA: TGTGCCAGCCAAACCAGGGGGCGCGGAAACACCATATATTTT
J: TRBJ1-3; V: TRBV7-2; D: NA; CDR3: CASSLAAGNTIYF; DNA: TGTGCCAGCAGCTTGGCGGCTGGAAACACCATATATTTT
J: TRBJ2-6; V: TRBV7-9; D: NA; CDR3: CASSFGGFGANVLTF; DNA: TGTGCCAGCAGCTTTGGAGGGTTTGGGGCCAACGTCCTGACTTTC
J: TRBJ2-3; V: TRBV28; D: TRBD2; CDR3: CASTPPRLAGDTDTQYF; DNA: TGTGCCAGCACCCCCCCCCGGCTAGCGGGGGACACAGATACGCAGTATTTT
J: TRBJ1-2; V: TRBV30; D: NA; CDR3: CAWSRTVFNYGYTF; DNA: TGTGCCTGGAGTCGGACAGTGTTTAACTATGGCTACACCTTC
J: TRBJ1-1; V: TRBV6-6; D: TRBD1; CDR3: CASSATRDRGGTEAFF; DNA: TGTGCCAGCAGTGCAACCCGGGACAGGGGAGGCACTGAAGCTTTCTTT
J: TRBJ2-2; V: TRBV27; D: NA; CDR3: CASSLRGTGELFF; DNA: TGTGCCAGCAGTTTAAGGGGTACCGGGGAGCTGTTTTTT
J: TRBJ1-6; V: TRBV5-5; D: NA; CDR3: CASYFGVDNSPLHF; DNA: TGTGCCAGTTATTTTGGAGTAGATAATTCACCCCTCCACTTT
J: TRBJ1-5; V: TRBV7-8; D: TRBD1; CDR3: CASSRQGGNQPQHF; DNA: TGTGCCAGCTCTAGACAGGGAGGCAATCAGCCCCAGCATTTT
J: TRBJ1-1; V: TRBV10-3; D: TRBD1; CDR3: CAISPLEGGPRGTEAFF; DNA: TGTGCCATCAGCCCCCTGGAAGGGGGCCCTCGGGGCACTGAAGCTTTCTTT
J: TRBJ1-5; V: TRBV15; D: NA; CDR3: CATSRERNQPQHF; DNA: TGTGCCACCAGCAGAGAGAGGAATCAGCCCCAGCATTTT
J: TRBJ2-2; V: TRBV6-5; D: TRBD1; CDR3: CASRTGVIGELFF; DNA: TGTGCCAGCAGGACAGGGGTAATCGGGGAGCTGTTTTTT
J: TRBJ1-6; V: TRBV6-5; D: NA; CDR3: CASSTLQGSPLHF; DNA: TGTGCCAGCAGTACACTGCAGGGTTCACCCCTCCACTTT
J: TRBJ1-1; V: TRBV6-5; D: NA; CDR3: CASSVHPDTEAFF; DNA: TGTGCCAGCAGCGTTCACCCGGACACTGAAGCTTTCTTT
J: TRBJ2-1; V: TRBV6-1; D: NA; CDR3: CASSTGYNEQFF; DNA: TGTGCCAGCAGTACAGGGTACAATGAGCAGTTCTTC
J: TRBJ2-7; V: TRBV19; D: TRBD1; CDR3: CASSMTGAHEQYF; DNA: TGTGCCAGTAGTATGACAGGGGCCCACGAGCAGTACTTC
J: TRBJ2-3; V: TRBV5-1; D: NA; CDR3: CASSLGETTDTQYF; DNA: TGCGCCAGCAGCTTGGGGGAGACCACAGATACGCAGTATTTT
J: TRBJ2-7; V: TRBV30; D: TRBD2; CDR3: CAWSRELAGGHEQYF; DNA: TGTGCCTGGAGTAGGGAACTAGCGGGGGGGCACGAGCAGTACTTC
J: TRBJ2-1; V: TRBV11-3; D: TRBD2; CDR3: CASSPRTSGEQFF; DNA: TGTGCCAGCAGCCCTAGGACTAGCGGTGAGCAGTTCTTC
J: TRBJ2-1; V: TRBV30; D: TRBD1; CDR3: CAWDTGGPDNEQFF; DNA: TGTGCCTGGGACACAGGGGGACCCGACAATGAGCAGTTCTTC
J: TRBJ2-5; V: TRBV16; D: TRBD2; CDR3: CASSQRGSGETQYF; DNA: TGTGCCAGCAGCCAACGCGGGAGCGGGGAGACCCAGTACTTC
J: TRBJ2-7; V: TRBV2; D: TRBD1; CDR3: CAIAGTGVGSYEQYF; DNA: TGTGCCATCGCCGGGACAGGGGTCGGGTCCTACGAGCAGTACTTC
J: TRBJ1-1; V: TRBV30; D: TRBD1; CDR3: CAWGGQPNTEDFF; DNA: TGTGCCTGGGGGGGACAGCCGAACACTGAAGATTTCTTT
J: TRBJ2-2; V: TRBV27; D: NA; CDR3: CASTTGGQGTGELFF; DNA: TGTGCCAGCACCACCGGGGGGCAGGGAACCGGGGAGCTGTTTTTT
J: TRBJ1-6; V: TRBV9; D: NA; CDR3: CASSVDVGSNSPLHF; DNA: TGTGCCAGCAGCGTAGATGTCGGGAGTAATTCACCCCTCCACTTT
J: TRBJ2-5; V: TRBV11-2; D: TRBD2; CDR3: CASSLGASGRGNQETQYF; DNA: TGTGCCAGCAGCTTAGGGGCCAGCGGGAGGGGGAACCAAGAGACCCAGTACTTC
J: TRBJ2-5; V: TRBV30; D: TRBD1; CDR3: CAWSHSGGTETQYF; DNA: TGTGCCTGGAGTCATTCAGGGGGAACAGAGACCCAGTACTTC
J: TRBJ2-1; V: TRBV19; D: TRBD2; CDR3: CASSNLPLAGAGKFF; DNA: TGTGCCAGTAGTAACCTTCCCCTAGCGGGAGCCGGGAAGTTCTTC
J: TRBJ1-2; V: TRBV5-1; D: TRBD1; CDR3: CASSSGTGAEYGYTF; DNA: TGCGCCAGCAGCTCCGGGACAGGGGCGGAGTATGGCTACACCTTC